A selection of T cell receptor beta chains follows, all from one sample in a study of cytomegalovirus exposure and HLA in healthy donors. TCRdb keeps only in-frame clones here, not all; method: immunoSEQ multiplex PCR. The table has tens of thousands of clones, around 94% seen once; the top ten hold approximately 3%. Sequenced sample: PBMCs. Receptor source: a woman under 30 in good health and CMV-seropositive. Each CDR3 is given with its conserved first and last residue. D genes are given only for firm matches. The size field is filled for only some rows; it gives once, few, many or a size class.

clone_size: NA
j_call: TRBJ1-1
v_call: TRBV11-2
d_call: NA
cdr3_nt: TGTGCCAGCAGCTTAGGAGGGAAAGCTTTCTTT
cdr3_aa: CASSLGGKAFF

clone_size: NA
j_call: TRBJ1-5
v_call: TRBV2
d_call: NA
cdr3_nt: TGTGCCAGCAGTGGGACTGTGAATCAGCCCCAGCATTTT
cdr3_aa: CASSGTVNQPQHF

clone_size: NA
j_call: TRBJ1-5
v_call: TRBV6-5
d_call: TRBD1
cdr3_nt: TGTGCCAGCAGTCGGACAGGGTCCAATCAGCCCCAGCATTTT
cdr3_aa: CASSRTGSNQPQHF

clone_size: NA
j_call: TRBJ2-2
v_call: TRBV7-3
d_call: TRBD2
cdr3_nt: TGTGCCAGCAGCTTGACTAGCGGGAGTGGGACCGGGGAGCTGTTTTTT
cdr3_aa: CASSLTSGSGTGELFF

clone_size: NA
j_call: TRBJ2-7
v_call: TRBV4-2
d_call: NA
cdr3_nt: TGTGCCAGCAGCCAATCCAACTCCGTGGCTAGCTCCTACGAGCAGTACTTC
cdr3_aa: CASSQSNSVASSYEQYF

clone_size: NA
j_call: TRBJ2-7
v_call: TRBV27
d_call: NA
cdr3_nt: TGTCCGCAGCATGGCCATTGGGAGACTAGAAACTACGAGCAGTACTTC
cdr3_aa: CPQHGHWETRNYEQYF

clone_size: NA
j_call: TRBJ1-1
v_call: TRBV7-9
d_call: TRBD1
cdr3_nt: TGTGCCAGCAGCTCCACCACGACAGGGGGCATAGACCCTGAAGCTTTCTTT
cdr3_aa: CASSSTTTGGIDPEAFF

clone_size: NA
j_call: TRBJ1-1
v_call: TRBV2
d_call: NA
cdr3_nt: TGTGCCAACAGCGAGCGGTTGGACACTGAAGCTTTCTTT
cdr3_aa: CANSERLDTEAFF

clone_size: NA
j_call: TRBJ2-5
v_call: TRBV5-6
d_call: TRBD2
cdr3_nt: TGTGCCAGCAGCTTCTATTTCGGACTAGCGGGGGAGACCCAGTACTTC
cdr3_aa: CASSFYFGLAGETQYF

clone_size: NA
j_call: TRBJ1-5
v_call: TRBV4-3
d_call: TRBD1
cdr3_nt: TGCGCCAGCAGCCAAGGAGGGGGCACGAATGGCAATCAGCCCCAGCATTTT
cdr3_aa: CASSQGGGTNGNQPQHF

clone_size: NA
j_call: TRBJ2-7
v_call: TRBV7-2
d_call: TRBD1
cdr3_nt: TGTGCCAGCAGCTTAGTATCCGGGACAGACTTCTACGAGCAGTACTTC
cdr3_aa: CASSLVSGTDFYEQYF

clone_size: NA
j_call: TRBJ2-1
v_call: TRBV28
d_call: TRBD1
cdr3_nt: TGTGCCAGCAGGGGCAGGGGGTCCAATGAGCAGTTCTTC
cdr3_aa: CASRGRGSNEQFF

clone_size: once
j_call: TRBJ1-3
v_call: TRBV9
d_call: TRBD1
cdr3_nt: TGTGCCAGCAGCGCCTCCGGGACAGGGGTAAGAGGAAACACCATATATTTT
cdr3_aa: CASSASGTGVRGNTIYF

clone_size: NA
j_call: TRBJ2-1
v_call: TRBV27
d_call: TRBD2
cdr3_nt: TGTGCCAGCAGTTTAAGGGGACTAGCAACCAATGAGCAGTTCTTC
cdr3_aa: CASSLRGLATNEQFF

clone_size: NA
j_call: TRBJ2-2
v_call: TRBV28
d_call: NA
cdr3_nt: TGTGCCAGCAGCCAGGGGACGATGAACACCGGGGAGCTGTTTTTT
cdr3_aa: CASSQGTMNTGELFF

clone_size: NA
j_call: TRBJ1-5
v_call: TRBV7-6
d_call: NA
cdr3_nt: TGTGCCAGCAGCCCTCAAGGGCCAGGGGATGATCAGCCCCAGCATTTT
cdr3_aa: CASSPQGPGDDQPQHF

clone_size: NA
j_call: TRBJ2-1
v_call: TRBV7-9
d_call: TRBD2
cdr3_nt: TGTGCCAGCAGCTTTGGGACTAGTCTTTTGGATGAGCAGTTCTTC
cdr3_aa: CASSFGTSLLDEQFF

clone_size: NA
j_call: TRBJ2-1
v_call: TRBV6-5
d_call: TRBD1
cdr3_nt: TGTGCCAGCAGCCAAGAAGAAACAGGGGCGAATGAGCAGTTCTTC
cdr3_aa: CASSQEETGANEQFF

clone_size: NA
j_call: TRBJ1-6
v_call: TRBV5-4
d_call: NA
cdr3_nt: TGTGCCAGCAGCACCCCGGAGGACCTTCAGTCCCTCCACTTT
cdr3_aa: CASSTPEDLQSLHF

clone_size: NA
j_call: TRBJ1-1
v_call: TRBV15
d_call: NA
cdr3_nt: TGTGCCACCAGCAGAGCAGTGAACACTGAAGCTTTCTTT
cdr3_aa: CATSRAVNTEAFF

clone_size: few
j_call: TRBJ2-3
v_call: TRBV19
d_call: NA
cdr3_nt: TGTGCCAGTAGCGGTTACACAGATACGCAGTATTTT
cdr3_aa: CASSGYTDTQYF

clone_size: once
j_call: TRBJ2-5
v_call: TRBV7-2
d_call: NA
cdr3_nt: TGTGCCAGCAGCTTAGGACTAGGGACCCGCGGGACCCAGTACTTC
cdr3_aa: CASSLGLGTRGTQYF